This T cell receptor beta chain is from a study of brain T cells in children with intractable seizures. Points from the study as a whole: Viral specificity was inferred only from CDR3 similarity; HCMV serostatus was unknown. Pre-surgery blood may have been undersampled, hiding some clones.

The sequenced cases were selected for having the highest brain T cell transcript signatures. Before surgery, patients took at least one anti-epileptic drug. Notes on this clone: The antigen is not known.

Some clones are missing from TCRdb's copy, which holds only in-frame ones; the method was immunoSEQ multiplex PCR. The sample yields 70,000 to 90,000 clones, roughly 91% seen once. CDR3 length equals 15 residues. CDR1 and CDR2 (germline): MGHRA, YSYEKL. V shed 6 bases and J 6 bases; nucleotides not matched to a gene: 10. V is TRBV4-1 and J is TRBJ2-3; 9 positions agree with TRBD2. This TCR came from a boy younger than two with tuberous sclerosis and intractable seizures. Sequenced material: peripheral blood, taken at surgery. The CDR3 DNA is TGCGCCAGCAGTAGGGTAGCGGGGGCAGGGGATACGCAGTATTTT. Its translation is CASSRVAGAGDTQYF.